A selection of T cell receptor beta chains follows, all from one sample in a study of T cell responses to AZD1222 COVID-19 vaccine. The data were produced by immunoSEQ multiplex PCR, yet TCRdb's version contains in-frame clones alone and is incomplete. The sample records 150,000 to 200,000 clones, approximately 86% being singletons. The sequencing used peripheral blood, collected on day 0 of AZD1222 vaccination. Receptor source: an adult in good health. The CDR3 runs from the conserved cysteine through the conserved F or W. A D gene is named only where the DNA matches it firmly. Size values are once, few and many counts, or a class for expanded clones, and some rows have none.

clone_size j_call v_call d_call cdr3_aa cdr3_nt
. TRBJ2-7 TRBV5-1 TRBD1 CASSFRDRGDEQYF TGCGCCAGCAGCTTCCGGGACAGGGGAGACGAGCAGTACTTC
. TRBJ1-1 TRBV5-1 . CASSGGTNTEAFF TGCGCCAGCAGCGGCGGCACTAACACTGAAGCTTTCTTT
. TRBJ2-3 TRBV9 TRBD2 CASTPTSGTDTQYF TGTGCCAGCACCCCGACTAGCGGCACAGATACGCAGTATTTT
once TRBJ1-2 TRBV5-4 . CASSPQIGAPRDAGYTF TGTGCCAGCAGCCCTCAGATTGGGGCGCCGAGGGATGCTGGCTACACCTTC
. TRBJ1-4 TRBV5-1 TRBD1 CASSPGQQGEKLFF TGCGCCAGCAGCCCGGGACAGCAGGGGGAAAAACTGTTTTTT
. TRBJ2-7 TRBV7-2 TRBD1 CASRDLGQGYYEQYF TGTGCCAGCAGAGACCTGGGACAGGGGTACTACGAGCAGTACTTC
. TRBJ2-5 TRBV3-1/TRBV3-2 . CASSQDLIGGRGETQYF TGTGCCAGCAGCCAAGATCTAATCGGGGGCCGGGGGGAGACCCAGTACTTC
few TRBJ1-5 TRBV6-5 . CASRREQDSLPQHF TGTGCCAGCAGGCGTGAACAGGATAGTCTGCCCCAGCATTTT
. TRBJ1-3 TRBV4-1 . CASSQRPQYGSGNTIYF TGCGCCAGCAGCCAACGCCCGCAATATGGTAGTGGAAACACCATATATTTT
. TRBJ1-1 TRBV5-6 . CASSLRGARNTEAFF TGTGCCAGCAGCTTGAGAGGGGCCAGGAACACTGAAGCTTTCTTT
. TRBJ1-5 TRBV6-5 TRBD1 CASSYSGQMNQPQHF TGTGCCAGCAGTTACTCGGGACAGATGAATCAGCCCCAGCATTTT
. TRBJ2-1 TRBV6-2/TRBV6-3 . CASSYSALVSEQFF TGTGCCAGCAGTTACTCGGCTCTAGTCAGCGAGCAGTTCTTC
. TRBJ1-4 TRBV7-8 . CASSPSVRQSTNEKLFF TGTGCCAGCAGCCCCTCGGTTCGACAGTCAACTAATGAAAAACTGTTTTTT
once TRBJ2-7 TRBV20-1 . CSAREMTSSYEQYF TGCAGTGCTCGTGAAATGACGAGCTCCTACGAGCAGTACTTC
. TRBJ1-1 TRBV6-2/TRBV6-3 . CASSYPDRRNTEAFF TGTGCCAGCAGTTACCCGGACAGAAGGAACACTGAAGCTTTCTTT
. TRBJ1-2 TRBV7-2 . CASSRYYGYTF TGTGCCAGCAGCCGTTACTATGGCTACACCTTC
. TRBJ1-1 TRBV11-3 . CASSSTGGVTEAFF TGTGCCAGCAGCTCGACAGGCGGAGTCACTGAAGCTTTCTTT
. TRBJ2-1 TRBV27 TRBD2 CASSLTSGRYNEQFF TGTGCCAGCAGTTTAACTAGCGGGAGGTACAATGAGCAGTTCTTC
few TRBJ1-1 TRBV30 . CAWSRDRGLGTEAFF TGTGCCTGGAGTCGGGACCGAGGCCTAGGCACTGAAGCTTTCTTT
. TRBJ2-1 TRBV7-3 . CASSSAGSYNEQFF TGTGCCAGCAGCTCCGCGGGCTCCTACAATGAGCAGTTCTTC
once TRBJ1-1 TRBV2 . CASSGGTEAFF TGTGCCAGCAGCGGGGGCACTGAAGCTTTCTTT
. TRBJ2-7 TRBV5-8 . CASSPTTVF TGTGCCAGCAGCCCTACCACGGTGTTC
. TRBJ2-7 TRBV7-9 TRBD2 CASSRQRGEQYF TGTGCCAGCAGTCGCCAGCGGGGCGAGCAGTACTTC
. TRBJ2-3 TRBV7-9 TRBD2 CASSSDSGRAPDTQYF TGTGCCAGCAGCTCGGACAGCGGGAGGGCCCCAGATACGCAGTATTTT
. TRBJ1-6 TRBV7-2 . CASSSGTSNSPLHF TGTGCCAGCAGCTCCGGGACGTCCAATTCACCCCTCCACTTT
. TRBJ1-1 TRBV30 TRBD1 CAWRSGTVGDTEAFF TGTGCCTGGAGAAGCGGGACAGTCGGGGACACTGAAGCTTTCTTT
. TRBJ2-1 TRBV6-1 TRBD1 CASSEGQFYNEQFF TGTGCCAGCAGTGAGGGACAGTTCTACAATGAGCAGTTCTTC
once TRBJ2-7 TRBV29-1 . CSVERGGEQYF TGCAGCGTTGAACGAGGCGGCGAGCAGTACTTC
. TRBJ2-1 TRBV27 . CASSLVGLSNEQFF TGTGCCAGCAGTTTAGTGGGACTGTCCAATGAGCAGTTCTTC
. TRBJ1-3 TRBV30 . CAWMGSTGNTIYF TGTGCCTGGATGGGTTCAACTGGAAACACCATATATTTT
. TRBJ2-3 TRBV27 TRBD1 CASSLYTGGTDTQYF TGTGCCAGCAGTTTGTACACAGGGGGCACAGATACGCAGTATTTT
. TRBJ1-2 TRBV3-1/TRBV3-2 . CASSRGLANYGYTF TGTGCCAGCAGCCGGGGTTTAGCTAACTATGGCTACACCTTC
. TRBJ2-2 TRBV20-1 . CSASANTGELFF TGCAGTGCTAGTGCGAACACCGGGGAGCTGTTTTTT
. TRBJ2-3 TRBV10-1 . CASSDRSAGHLTDTQYF TGCGCCAGCAGTGATCGCTCGGCGGGCCACTTGACAGATACGCAGTATTTT
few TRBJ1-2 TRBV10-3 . CAISELDIISF TGTGCCATCAGTGAGTTAGACATAATCTCCTTC
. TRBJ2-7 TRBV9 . CASSVDTNSRREQYF TGTGCCAGCAGCGTAGATACTAATAGTAGGAGGGAGCAGTACTTC